This T cell receptor (beta chain) was recovered during a study of blood T cell repertoires in COVID-19. Across the study: Material from acute and convalescent COVID-19 was sourced from the United States, Italy and Spain.

The germline V gene encodes CDR1 MNHEY and CDR2 SVGAGI. V was clipped by 4 bases and J by 4 bases; unmatched bases: 4. The CDR3 loop spans 14 amino acids. The assay was immunoSEQ multiplex PCR, and TCRdb's table has in-frame clones only and misses some. The sample has fewer than 250,000 clones, about nine tenths seen once. This chain connects TRBV6-5 to TRBJ1-5; 7 bases map to TRBD1. This receptor was taken from a man aged 25 to 45 in a cohort exposed to, infected with or recovered from COVID-19 (not recorded which). Source material: PBMCs or T cells enriched from blood (not recorded which). The CDR3 spells CASSSTGINQPQHF. CDR3 in DNA: TGTGCCAGCAGTTCGACAGGGATTAATCAGCCCCAGCATTTT.